The TCR beta chain under discussion was sequenced for a study of blood T cell repertoires in COVID-19. Study information: The cDNA or gDNA used as material had been derived from T cells, B-cell-depleted T cells, or PBMCs.

Original methodology: Cell counts per sample came from amplifying reference gene primers. Libraries were prepared by immunoSEQ multiplex PCR; TCRdb keeps only in-frame clonotypes and omits some of them. V, J and clone size were drawn from that table, and D and trimming were deduced from the DNA. The table has more than 85,000 clones, about three quarters seen once. Germline V lookup: CDR1 SGHAT, CDR2 FQNNGV. V was shortened by 5 bases and J by 11 bases, with 27 bases between the two germline ends. This CDR3 comprises 16 residues. Material: peripheral blood. The chain uses TRBV11-2 and TRBJ1-1; D is possibly TRBD1 (5 bases). The TCR comes from a human donor in a cohort sampled during active or convalescent COVID-19. Here the CDR3 DNA reads TGTGCCAGCAGCCTTAAGGGTTGGAGCCCAGGACCAGGGGCTTTCTTT. Residues: CASSLKGWSPGPGAFF.